These T cell receptor beta chains were read from a single sample in a study of T cells in narcolepsy. TCRdb's table, derived via immunoSEQ multiplex PCR, lists solely in-frame clones and lacks some. This table has about 34,000 clones, 80% to 85% appearing once. The sequenced material came from CD45RA- memory CD4+ T cells from PBMCs. The source is a human donor with narcolepsy. The CDR3 runs from the conserved cysteine through the conserved F or W. The D gene is left open where the match is weak. For some rows the clone size is stated as once, few or many, or as a class when expanded; others skip it.

D gene	V gene	J gene	clone size	CDR3 protein	CDR3 DNA
NA	TRBV27	TRBJ1-2	NA	CASSWGGGGAYGYTF	TGTGCCAGCAGTTGGGGGGGTGGAGGGGCCTATGGCTACACCTTC
NA	TRBV19	TRBJ1-1	NA	CATKNSTFWGNTEAFF	TGTGCCACCAAGAACTCTACATTCTGGGGGAACACTGAAGCTTTCTTT
TRBD2	TRBV7-2	TRBJ2-7	NA	CASSLVRLAGGDEQYF	TGTGCCAGCAGCTTAGTAAGACTAGCGGGAGGCGACGAGCAGTACTTC
NA	TRBV5-5	TRBJ1-4	NA	CASSLAGGGGEKLFF	TGTGCCAGCAGCTTGGCCGGGGGAGGAGGGGAAAAACTGTTTTTT
NA	TRBV18	TRBJ2-5	NA	CASSPAPGRQETQYF	TGTGCCAGCTCACCAGCCCCCGGCAGACAAGAGACCCAGTACTTC
NA	TRBV5-4	TRBJ1-2	once	CASSLYTGSNYGYTF	TGTGCCAGCAGCTTGTATACAGGCTCTAACTATGGCTACACCTTC
NA	TRBV29-1	TRBJ2-7	NA	CSVDGGTDEQYF	TGCAGCGTTGATGGGGGCACGGACGAGCAGTACTTC
NA	TRBV5-3	TRBJ2-2	NA	CARSLEEYTGELFF	TGTGCCAGAAGCTTAGAGGAGTACACCGGGGAGCTGTTTTTT
NA	TRBV6-1	TRBJ1-1	NA	CASRQGPHTEAFF	TGTGCCAGCAGGCAGGGACCGCACACTGAAGCTTTCTTT
NA	TRBV7-2	TRBJ1-3	NA	CASSRRGDSGNTIYF	TGTGCCAGCAGCCGTCGGGGGGACTCTGGAAACACCATATATTTT
NA	TRBV5-6	TRBJ1-1	few	CASSYGGEGAEAFF	TGTGCCAGCAGCTACGGAGGTGAGGGCGCTGAAGCTTTCTTT
TRBD1	TRBV2	TRBJ2-3	NA	CASSEKGQLVLRGTDTQYF	TGTGCCAGCAGTGAAAAGGGACAGCTTGTGTTGCGGGGCACAGATACGCAGTATTTT
NA	TRBV18	TRBJ1-1	few	CASSPTRTHMNTEAFF	TGTGCCAGCTCACCCACACGGACCCACATGAACACTGAAGCTTTCTTT
NA	TRBV9	TRBJ2-5	once	CASSVGVYGETQYF	TGTGCCAGCAGCGTGGGCGTATATGGAGAGACCCAGTACTTC
NA	TRBV14	TRBJ2-7	once	CASSQEVSPGFSYEQYF	TGTGCCAGCAGCCAAGAAGTTTCCCCGGGTTTCTCCTACGAGCAGTACTTC
NA	TRBV6-6	TRBJ2-7	few	CASSYSLGQATYEQYF	TGTGCCAGCAGTTACTCCTTGGGGCAGGCTACCTACGAGCAGTACTTC
TRBD2	TRBV5-6	TRBJ2-1	NA	CASSPGLAAYNEQFF	TGTGCCAGCAGCCCGGGACTAGCGGCCTACAATGAGCAGTTCTTC
NA	TRBV6-5	TRBJ1-1	few	CASSYSTGAEAFF	TGTGCCAGCAGTTACTCGACGGGGGCTGAAGCTTTCTTT
NA	TRBV30	TRBJ1-1	NA	CAWGGRVRDTEAFF	TGTGCCTGGGGTGGTCGGGTGAGGGACACTGAAGCTTTCTTT
NA	TRBV28	TRBJ2-1	NA	CASSSHDRNEQFF	TGTGCCAGCAGTTCCCATGATAGGAATGAGCAGTTCTTC
NA	TRBV9	TRBJ2-1	NA	CASSVGGSGHNEQFF	TGTGCCAGCAGCGTAGGGGGTAGCGGCCACAATGAGCAGTTCTTC
NA	TRBV5-6	TRBJ2-2	NA	CASSLVVGNTGELFF	TGTGCCAGCAGCTTGGTGGTGGGGAACACCGGGGAGCTGTTTTTT
NA	TRBV15	TRBJ2-2	NA	CATSTPRHGELFF	TGTGCCACCAGCACCCCGAGGCACGGGGAGCTGTTTTTT
TRBD1	TRBV5-6	TRBJ2-2	NA	CASSWGQGATGELFF	TGTGCCAGCAGCTGGGGACAGGGGGCTACCGGGGAGCTGTTTTTT
TRBD1	TRBV5-1	TRBJ2-5	NA	CASSLGDSQETQYF	TGCGCCAGCAGCTTGGGGGACAGCCAAGAGACCCAGTACTTC
NA	TRBV5-1	TRBJ2-7	NA	CASSKGQIFEQYF	TGCGCCAGCAGCAAGGGTCAGATATTCGAGCAGTACTTC